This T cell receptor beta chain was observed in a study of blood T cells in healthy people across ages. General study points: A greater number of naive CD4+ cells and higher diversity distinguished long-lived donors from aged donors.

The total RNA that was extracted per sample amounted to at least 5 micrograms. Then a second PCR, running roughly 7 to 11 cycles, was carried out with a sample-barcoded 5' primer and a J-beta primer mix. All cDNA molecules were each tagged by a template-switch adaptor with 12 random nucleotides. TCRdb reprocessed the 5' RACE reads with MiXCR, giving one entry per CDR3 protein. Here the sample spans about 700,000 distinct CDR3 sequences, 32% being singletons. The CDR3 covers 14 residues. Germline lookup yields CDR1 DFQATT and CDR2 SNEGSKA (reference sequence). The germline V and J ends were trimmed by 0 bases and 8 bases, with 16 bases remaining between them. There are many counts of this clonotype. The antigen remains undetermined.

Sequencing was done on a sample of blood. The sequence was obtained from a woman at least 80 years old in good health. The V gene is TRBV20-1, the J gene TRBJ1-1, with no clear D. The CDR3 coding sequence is TGCAGTGCTAGAGAGCCAGACGACACGAGGGAAGCTTTCTTT. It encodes CSAREPDDTREAFF.